This TCR beta chain was recovered during a study of technical replicates of blood from a few donors. TCRdb's table, derived via immunoSEQ multiplex PCR, lists solely in-frame clones and lacks some. This table holds about 80,000 clones, around 94% found once. The CDR3 contains 13 residues. CDR1 and CDR2 (germline): SGHTA, FQGNSA. Trimming took off 5 bases at V and 4 bases at J, with 11 bases between the two ends. The J gene is TRBJ1-1, the V gene TRBV7-2; no definite D call. This TCR came from a human donor in good health. Specimen: T cells isolated from PBMCs. For the CDR3, the DNA is TGTGCCAGCAGCCAACTTCAATTCACTGAAGCTTTCTTT. Protein: CASSQLQFTEAFF.